Following are 9 T cell receptor beta chains from one sample sequenced in a study of Graves' ophthalmopathy and Graves' hyperthyroidism. RNA transcripts yielded amplified TCR beta CDR3 regions. After a first-round RT-PCR with HTBI primers, a second-round multiplex PCR was run. TCRdb analysed the multiplex PCR reads with MiXCR anew, one entry per CDR3 protein. The table shows about 420,000 distinct CDR3 sequences, with 21% occurring only once. Sequencing input: peripheral blood. These receptors all come from a woman between 18 and 29 years old with stable Graves' hyperthyroidism.

The gene calls are TRBV28 and TRBJ1-2; TRBD1 agrees at 7 bases. CDR1 and CDR2 (germline): MDHEN, SYDVKM. The V and J ends lost 6 bases and 4 bases, in that order; junction bases with no gene match: 8. The CDR3 loop spans 14 amino acids. The CDR3 loop is CASSPQGPTYGYTF. CDR3 DNA sequence: TGTGCCAGCAGCCCACAGGGGCCAACCTATGGCTACACCTTC.

Here the CDR3 DNA reads TGTGCCAGCAGTTCCAGGACAGGGCCCATGAACACTGAAGCTTTCTTT. This sequence encodes CASSSRTGPMNTEAFF. The genes are TRBV6-2 or TRBV6-3 and TRBJ1-1; the match to TRBD1 covers 8 bases. V lost 4 bases and J lost 0; bases outside the gene matches: 7. Germline lookup yields CDR1 MNHEY and CDR2 SVGEGT. The CDR3 covers 16 residues.

This clonotype was seen many times. The CDR3 here is CASSLALAGEQYF. In DNA, the CDR3 is TGTGCCAGCAGCTTAGCGTTAGCGGGTGAGCAGTACTTC. The chain is built from TRBV7-2 and TRBJ2-7, with TRBD2 matching over 7 bases. Trimming cost V 0 bases and J 7 bases; bases outside gene matches: 3. Germline assignment: CDR1 SGHTA and CDR2 FQGNSA. The CDR3 has 13 amino acids.

This clonotype occurred many times. The chain uses TRBV30 and TRBJ2-7; D tentatively reads TRBD1 or TRBD2 (5 bases each). The CDR3 is 11 residues long. V was pared by 6 bases and J by 4 bases, with 10 bases between. The germline V gene encodes CDR1 GTSNPN and CDR2 SVGIG (reference sequence). The CDR3 nucleotides read TGTGCCTGTTCAGGGAGATACGAGCAGTACTTC. Protein product: CACSGRYEQYF.

This clonotype was detected ten times or more. The chain has TRBV5-1 and TRBJ2-7, with a tentative D call TRBD1 (6 bases). This CDR3 spans 16 amino acids. Trimming took off 4 bases at V and 0 bases at J, with 17 bases between the two ends. CDR1 and CDR2 (germline): SGHRS, YFSETQ. The CDR3 sequence is CASSPLPGQNSYEQYF. CDR3 bases: TGCGCCAGCAGCCCGTTACCGGGACAAAACTCCTACGAGCAGTACTTC.

The chain recombines TRBV9 with TRBJ2-2, with a possible D match to TRBD1 (6 bases). CDR1 SGDLS and CDR2 YYNGEE come from the germline V gene. With 4 bases removed from V and 6 bases from J, the gap between germline ends came to 13 bases. This CDR3 spans 14 amino acids. The CDR3: CASSIQGFAGELFF. The CDR3 DNA is TGTGCCAGCAGCATACAGGGTTTCGCCGGGGAGCTGTTTTTT.

This clonotype was seen many times. V is TRBV15 and J is TRBJ1-3; no definite D call. CDR3 length: 14 residues. Looked up from germline, CDR1 is LNHNV and CDR2 is YYDKDF (reference sequence). Trimming shortened V by 0 bases and J by 0 bases, and 3 bases separated the two germline ends. The CDR3, as DNA: TGTGCCACCAGCAGAGAAAGCTCTGGAAACACCATATATTTT. It translates to CATSRESSGNTIYF.

This clonotype was detected ten times or more. The chain couples TRBV19 to TRBJ1-1, with TRBD1 matching 7 bases. CDR3 length equals 14 residues. The J segment lost 5 bases and the V segment lost 7 bases, leaving 10 bases of the junction unmatched. Germline CDR1 is LNHDA and CDR2 is SQIVND (reference sequence). CDR3 amino acids: CASTGGGSSTEAFF. In DNA form, the CDR3 reads TGTGCCAGTACAGGGGGAGGATCGAGTACTGAAGCTTTCTTT.

The chain employs TRBV4-1 and TRBJ2-7; 8 bases fit TRBD2. The CDR3 has 15 residues. Per the germline V gene, CDR1 is MGHRA and CDR2 is YSYEKL. V shed 3 bases and J 0 bases; nucleotides not matched to a gene: 4. The CDR3 DNA reads as TGCGCCAGCAGCCACGCGGGGGGCAGCTCCTACGAGCAGTACTTC. This sequence encodes CASSHAGGSSYEQYF.